This T cell receptor (beta chain) came from a study of blood T cell repertoires in COVID-19. The CDR3 loop spans 14 amino acids. The V end lost 0 bases, the J end lost 7 bases, and 12 bases lay between the germline ends. CDR1 and CDR2 from the germline V gene are LGHNA and YSLEER. This table comes from immunoSEQ multiplex PCR, and its TCRdb copy is limited to in-frame clones, with some not included. Of over 10,000 clones in the sample, 80% to 90% were seen once. Sequences were obtained from peripheral blood. The V and J genes are TRBV4-3 and TRBJ1-1; D perhaps matches TRBD1 (5 bases). The clonotype comes from a human donor in a cohort sampled during active COVID-19. The CDR3 loop is CASSQDPGHYEAFF. CDR3 coding DNA: TGCGCCAGCAGCCAAGACCCCGGACACTATGAAGCTTTCTTT.